The present TCR beta chain was sequenced within a study of Ad26.COV2.S vaccination and SARS-CoV-2 variants. Study-level background: In the study, Ad26.COV2.S was injected intramuscularly once, or twice 56 days apart.

Method: immunoSEQ multiplex PCR; TCRdb's copy keeps in-frame clones and lacks some. The table lists a few hundred thousand clones, about 90% of them singletons. The CDR3 covers 16 residues. The germline V gene has CDR1 SGHRS and CDR2 YFSETQ. The V end lost 2 bases, the J end lost 6 bases, and 19 bases lay between the germline ends. As to treatment: approximately 18 received Ad26.COV2.S at low or high dose, single or two shots; about 5 received placebo; per-sample allocation not given. It was on day 63 after the first vaccine or placebo injection that samples were taken. The specimen comprised peripheral blood, sampled in a trial of Ad26.COV2.S vaccine versus placebo. The origin of this receptor is a person aged 18-60 years who received the Ad26.COV2.S COVID-19 vaccine or a placebo. The chain links TRBV5-1 to TRBJ2-3; tentative D call: TRBD2 (5 bases). CDR3 protein: CASSFSPGSPRDTQYF. In nucleotides, the CDR3 is TGCGCCAGCAGCTTTTCTCCGGGATCTCCACGGGATACGCAGTATTTT.